The next 22 T cell receptor beta chains were all read from a single sample in a study of identical twins. MiXCR was run by TCRdb on the 5' RACE reads, yielding one entry per CDR3 protein. This sample yields around 1.7 million distinct CDR3 sequences, of which about 30% are seen a single time; over 0.25% belongs to the top ten. What was sequenced was cord blood. These receptors were collected from a newborn girl in good health.

This clonotype was counted at least ten times. The V and J genes are TRBV24-1 and TRBJ2-3; no clear D. The CDR3 length is 14 residues. Germline loops: CDR1 KGHDR, CDR2 SFDVKD. Trimming removed 4 bases from V and 2 bases from J, with 9 bases in between. The DNA of the CDR3 is TGTGCCACCAGTGAGGTAGGGATCACAGATACGCAGTATTTT. Translating gives CATSEVGITDTQYF.

This chain joins TRBV14 and TRBJ2-3; no firm D call. The V end lost 2 bases, the J end lost 0 bases, and 12 bases lay between the germline ends. The CDR3 extends over 16 amino acids. Germline V gene sequence: CDR1 SGHDN, CDR2 FVKESK. The CDR3 loop is CASSQYWEVSTDTQYF. Here the CDR3 DNA reads TGTGCCAGCAGCCAATATTGGGAAGTGAGCACAGATACGCAGTATTTT.

The chain couples TRBV24-1 to TRBJ2-1; no definite D call. This CDR3 contains 12 residues. With 5 bases removed from V and 7 bases from J, the gap between germline ends came to 8 bases. Per germline, CDR1 KGHDR and CDR2 SFDVKD. CDR3 region: CATSVSRNEQFF. The CDR3 nucleotides are TGTGCCACCAGTGTCTCGCGGAATGAGCAGTTCTTC.

This clonotype was observed a handful of times. The rearrangement uses TRBV7-9 and TRBJ2-4; D is perhaps TRBD1 (6 bases). CDR1 is SEHNR and CDR2 is FQNEAQ in the germline V gene (reference sequence). The CDR3 has 16 amino acids. V lost 2 bases to trimming and J lost 1 base, with 12 bases between them. The CDR3 nucleotides are TGTGCCAGCAGCTTAATATCCGACAGGGCCAAAAACATTCAGTACTTC. It codes for CASSLISDRAKNIQYF.

This clonotype was observed a handful of times. The gene calls are TRBV4-1 and TRBJ1-6, with 7 bases identical to TRBD1. This CDR3 comprises 17 residues. Unmatched junction bases numbered 12, after V lost 0 bases and J lost 10 bases. Germline values: CDR1 MGHRA, CDR2 YSYEKL. The CDR3 DNA reads as TGCGCCAGCAGCCAAGATACGAAGGGGGCGTTTCGGTCACCCCTCCACTTT. It yields the protein CASSQDTKGAFRSPLHF.

This clonotype was observed a few times. The chain joins TRBV28 to TRBJ2-1, with D unclear. Germline lookup yields CDR1 MDHEN and CDR2 SYDVKM. V lost 3 bases and J 8 bases, leaving 17 bases between the germline ends. The CDR3 consists of 15 residues. This CDR3 reads CASSLAAAPRDEQFF. For the CDR3, the DNA is TGTGCCAGCAGTTTGGCGGCGGCCCCTAGGGATGAGCAGTTCTTC.

The table lists this clonotype with many counts. The chain employs TRBV5-1 and TRBJ2-1; D is unresolved. Trimming took off 1 base at V and 7 bases at J, with 6 bases between the two ends. The CDR3 has 12 residues. Germline V gene sequence: CDR1 SGHRS, CDR2 YFSETQ. The DNA for the CDR3 is TGCGCCAGCAGCTTGAGCGTTAATGAGCAGTTCTTC. Translation gives CASSLSVNEQFF.

The V call is TRBV28, the J call TRBJ2-1; D is perhaps TRBD2 (6 bases). Germline V CDR1 and CDR2: MDHEN, SYDVKM. Trimming shortened V by 2 bases and J by 6 bases, and 17 bases separated the two germline ends. The CDR3 covers 16 residues. The CDR3 here is CASSLGGGEVCNEQFF. The CDR3 nucleotides are TGTGCCAGCAGTTTAGGCGGAGGGGAGGTTTGCAATGAGCAGTTCTTC.

The chain recombines TRBV12-3 or TRBV12-4 with TRBJ1-5; D perhaps matches TRBD1 (6 bases). Trimming cost V 4 bases and J 11 bases, with 18 bases left between them. There are 14 residues in the CDR3. The CDR3, as DNA: TGTGCCAGCAGTTCTCGGGGACATCAGCTGTCCCAGCATTTT. Protein sequence: CASSSRGHQLSQHF.

This clonotype was seen a handful of times. The chain links TRBV2 to TRBJ2-2; 7 nucleotides match TRBD2. J was trimmed by 6 bases and V by 5 bases; bases with no gene match: 3. Germline assignment: CDR1 SNHLY and CDR2 FYNNEI. This CDR3 spans 13 amino acids. CDR3 loop: CASSRGLAGELFF. DNA of the CDR3: TGTGCCAGCAGTCGAGGACTAGCCGGGGAGCTGTTTTTT.

This clonotype was detected only a few times. The chain combines TRBV6-1 with TRBJ2-7; tentatively, D is TRBD2 (5 bases). The CDR3 sequence is 13 residues long. V lost 5 bases and J lost 2, with 10 bases in between. The germline gives CDR1 MNHNS, CDR2 SASEGT. CDR3 sequence: CASSQDFPYEQYF. The CDR3 region has the DNA TGTGCCAGCAGTCAGGACTTTCCCTACGAGCAGTACTTC.

The chain recombines TRBV28 with TRBJ2-5; possibly TRBD2 for D (5 bases). Trimming pared 5 bases from V and 5 bases from J, leaving 12 bases between. There are 13 residues in the CDR3. In germline, CDR1 is MDHEN, CDR2 SYDVKM. The CDR3 sequence: CASSRTRAETQYF. CDR3 coding DNA: TGTGCCAGCAGTCGAACTAGGGCGGAGACCCAGTACTTC.

This clonotype showed up just once. With a much larger clone just one base away, this may be a read error. V and J are TRBV2 and TRBJ2-1; D not resolved. The DNA end lines up better with TRBJ2-7; the J call may be wrong. The V gene's germline CDR1 is SNHLY and CDR2 FYNNEI. The CDR3 consists of 13 residues. This CDR3 reads CASSAAIYNEQYF. The CDR3 coding sequence is TGTGCCAGCAGTGCAGCGATCTACAATGAGCAGTACTTC.

This clonotype was observed a few times. The chain uses TRBV28 and TRBJ2-1, with TRBD2 identical over 11 bases. Losses at the gene ends were 8 bases for V and 5 bases for J; bases not matched to a gene: 5. Germline-derived CDR1 and CDR2 are MDHEN and SYDVKM. The CDR3 totals 14 residues. The CDR3 loop reads CASVAGGFNNEQFF. In nucleotides, the CDR3 is TGTGCCAGCGTAGCGGGAGGGTTTAACAATGAGCAGTTCTTC.

The chain uses TRBV9 and TRBJ2-2, with 8 bases lining up with TRBD1. V was pared by 3 bases and J by 4 bases, with 5 bases of the junction left unmatched. The CDR3 length is 15 residues. Germline lookup yields CDR1 SGDLS and CDR2 YYNGEE. The CDR3 sequence is CASSAYGQGTGELFF. CDR3 bases: TGTGCCAGCAGCGCCTACGGACAGGGCACCGGGGAGCTGTTTTTT.

The V call is TRBV12-3 or TRBV12-4, the J call TRBJ1-1, with 7 nucleotides matching TRBD1. The CDR3 spans 13 residues. V lost 5 bases to trimming and J lost 10 bases; unmatched junction nucleotides: 10. The CDR3 sequence: CASSRDRPLVAFF. The CDR3 DNA is TGTGCCAGCAGTCGGGACAGACCCCTGGTAGCTTTCTTT.

This clonotype was counted only a few times. The V gene is TRBV11-3, the J gene TRBJ2-1, with D uncertain. The CDR3 runs to 12 residues. V was shortened by 3 bases and J by 9 bases, with 9 bases between the two germline ends. The V gene's germline CDR1 is SGHNT and CDR2 YENEEA. The CDR3 region has the DNA TGTGCCAGCAGCTTCGGAGATTCTGAGCAGTTCTTC. This translates into CASSFGDSEQFF.

In its sample, this clonotype was seen a few times. The chain employs TRBV6-6 and TRBJ2-1, with D perhaps matching TRBD2 (6 bases). Trimming removed 10 bases from V and 3 bases from J, with 19 bases in between. The germline gives CDR1 MNHNY, CDR2 SVGAGI (reference sequence). This CDR3 region has 15 residues. The CDR3 is CAIMEGGTRYNEQFF. The CDR3 region has the DNA TGTGCCATCATGGAAGGCGGGACCCGCTACAATGAGCAGTTCTTC.

V usage is TRBV6-5 and J usage is TRBJ2-1; D ambiguous. Gene TRBJ2-7 matches the end of the DNA better, so the J call may be wrong. The CDR3 is 12 residues long. Germline assignment: CDR1 MNHEY and CDR2 SVGAGI. CDR3 in amino acids: CASADPYNEQYF. The CDR3 coding sequence is TGTGCCAGCGCGGACCCCTACAATGAGCAGTACTTC.

This chain connects TRBV2 to TRBJ2-7; a weak D match, TRBD2 (5 bases). TRBJ2-5 explains the end of the DNA better; the J call may be wrong. Germline loops: CDR1 SNHLY, CDR2 FYNNEI. The CDR3 has 13 amino acids. CDR3 region: CASSDGEWETQYF. The CDR3 coding sequence is TGTGCCAGCAGTGACGGGGAGTGGGAGACCCAGTACTTC.

This clonotype was observed at least ten times. The V and J genes are TRBV29-1 and TRBJ2-7; D tentatively reads TRBD1 or TRBD2 (5 bases each). This CDR3 has 14 amino acids. Deletions cut 8 bases from V and 3 bases from J, with 20 bases between. The germline V gene encodes CDR1 SQVTM and CDR2 ANQGSEA. The CDR3 is CSPVSLRDRYEQYF. CDR3 coding DNA: TGCAGCCCTGTCTCCTTACGGGACCGCTACGAGCAGTACTTC.

The rearrangement joins TRBV3-1 to TRBJ2-3; 7 bases map to TRBD2. The germline CDR1 and CDR2 sequences are LGHDT and YNNKEL (reference sequence). CDR3 size: 17 residues. Trimming removed 0 bases from V and 2 bases from J; junction bases left unmatched: 8. The CDR3 coding sequence is TGTGCCAGCAGCCAAGATCGGCTAGCGGCTATCACAGATACGCAGTATTTT. The encoded protein is CASSQDRLAAITDTQYF.